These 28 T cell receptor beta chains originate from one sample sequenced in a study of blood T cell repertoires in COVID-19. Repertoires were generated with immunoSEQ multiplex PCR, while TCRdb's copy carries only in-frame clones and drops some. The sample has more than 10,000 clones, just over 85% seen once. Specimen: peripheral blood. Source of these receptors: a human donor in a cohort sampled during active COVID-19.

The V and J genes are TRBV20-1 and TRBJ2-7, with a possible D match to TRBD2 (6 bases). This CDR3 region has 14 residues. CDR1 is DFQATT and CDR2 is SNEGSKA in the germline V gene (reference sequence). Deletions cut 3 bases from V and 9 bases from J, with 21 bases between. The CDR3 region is CSASRRASLAVQYF. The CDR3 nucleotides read TGCAGTGCTAGTAGGCGAGCGTCCTTAGCGGTGCAGTACTTC.

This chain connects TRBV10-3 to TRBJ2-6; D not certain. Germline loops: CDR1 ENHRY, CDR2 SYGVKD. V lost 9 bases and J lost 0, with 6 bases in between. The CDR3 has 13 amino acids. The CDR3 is CAIQPSGANVLTF. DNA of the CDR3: TGTGCCATACAGCCCTCTGGGGCCAACGTCCTGACTTTC.

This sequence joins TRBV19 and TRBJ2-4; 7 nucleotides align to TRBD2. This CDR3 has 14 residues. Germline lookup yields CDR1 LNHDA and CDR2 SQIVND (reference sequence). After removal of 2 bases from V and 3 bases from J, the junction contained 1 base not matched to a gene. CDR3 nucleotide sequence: TGTGCCAGTAGTATAAGGGACTACAAAAACATTCAGTACTTC. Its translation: CASSIRDYKNIQYF. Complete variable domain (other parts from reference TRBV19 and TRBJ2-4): DGGITQSPKYLFRKEGQNVTLSCEQNLNHDAMYWYRQDPGQGLRLIYYSQIVNDFQKGDIAEGYSVSREKKESFPLTVTSAQKNPTAFYLCASSIRDYKNIQYFGAGTRLSVL.

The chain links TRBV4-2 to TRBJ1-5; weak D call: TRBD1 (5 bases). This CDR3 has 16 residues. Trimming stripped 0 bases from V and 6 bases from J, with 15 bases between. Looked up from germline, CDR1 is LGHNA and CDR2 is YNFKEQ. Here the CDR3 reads CASSQDIRQGGQPQHF. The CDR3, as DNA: TGTGCCAGCAGCCAAGATATTCGGCAGGGTGGTCAGCCCCAGCATTTT.

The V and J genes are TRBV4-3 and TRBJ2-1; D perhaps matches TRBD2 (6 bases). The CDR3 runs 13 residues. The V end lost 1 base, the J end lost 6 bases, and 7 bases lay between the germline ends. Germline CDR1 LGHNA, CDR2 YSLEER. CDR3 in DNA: TGCGCCAGCAGCCAAGTGGGGGGCAATGAGCAGTTCTTC. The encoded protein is CASSQVGGNEQFF.

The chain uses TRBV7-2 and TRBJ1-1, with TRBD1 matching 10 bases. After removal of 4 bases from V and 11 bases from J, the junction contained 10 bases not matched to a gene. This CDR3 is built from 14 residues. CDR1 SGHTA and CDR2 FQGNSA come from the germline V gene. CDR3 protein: CASSYVTGGGTAFF. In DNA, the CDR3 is TGTGCCAGCAGCTATGTGACAGGGGGCGGGACGGCTTTCTTT.

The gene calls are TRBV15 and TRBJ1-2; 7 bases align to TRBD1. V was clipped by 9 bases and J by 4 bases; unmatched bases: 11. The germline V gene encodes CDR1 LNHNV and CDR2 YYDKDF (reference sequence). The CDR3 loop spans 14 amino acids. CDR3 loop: CATAAGGNLYGYTF. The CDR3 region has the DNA TGTGCCACTGCAGCAGGGGGAAACCTCTATGGCTACACCTTC. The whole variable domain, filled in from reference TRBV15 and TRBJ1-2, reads DAMVIQNPRYQVTQFGKPVTLSCSQTLNHNVMYWYQQKSSQAPKLLFHYYDKDFNNEADTPDNFQSRRPNTSFCFLDIRSPGLGDTAMYLCATAAGGNLYGYTFGSGTRLTVV.

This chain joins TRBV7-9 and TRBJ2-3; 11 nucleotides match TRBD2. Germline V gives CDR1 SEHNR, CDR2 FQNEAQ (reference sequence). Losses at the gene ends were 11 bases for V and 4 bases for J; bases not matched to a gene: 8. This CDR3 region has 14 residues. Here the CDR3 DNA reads TGTGCCGCCGGTAGCGGGGGGGTTTCAGATACGCAGTATTTT. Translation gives CAAGSGGVSDTQYF.

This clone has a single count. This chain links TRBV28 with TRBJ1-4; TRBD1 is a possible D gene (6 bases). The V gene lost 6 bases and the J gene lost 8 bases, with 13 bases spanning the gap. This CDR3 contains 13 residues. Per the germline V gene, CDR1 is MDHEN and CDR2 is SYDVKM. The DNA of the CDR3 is TGTGCCAGCAGCTTCGGACAGTTAGAAAAACTGTTTTTT. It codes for CASSFGQLEKLFF.

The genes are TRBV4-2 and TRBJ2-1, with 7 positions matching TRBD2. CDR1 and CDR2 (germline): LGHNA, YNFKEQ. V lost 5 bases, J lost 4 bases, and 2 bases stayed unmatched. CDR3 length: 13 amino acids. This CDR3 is CASSSSGYNEQFF. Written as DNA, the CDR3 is TGTGCCAGCAGCTCTAGCGGATACAATGAGCAGTTCTTC.

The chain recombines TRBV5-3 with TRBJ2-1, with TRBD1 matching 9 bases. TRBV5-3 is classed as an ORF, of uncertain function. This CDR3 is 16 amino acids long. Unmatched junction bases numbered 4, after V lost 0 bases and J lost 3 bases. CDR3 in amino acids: CARSLVDRGNYNEQFF. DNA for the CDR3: TGTGCCAGAAGCTTGGTGGACAGGGGTAACTACAATGAGCAGTTCTTC.

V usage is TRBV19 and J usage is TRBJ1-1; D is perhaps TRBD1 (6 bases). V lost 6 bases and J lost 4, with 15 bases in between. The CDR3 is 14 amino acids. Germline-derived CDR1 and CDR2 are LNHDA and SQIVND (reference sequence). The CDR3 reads CASSLRGGPTEAFF. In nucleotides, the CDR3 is TGTGCCAGTAGCCTTAGGGGGGGTCCCACTGAAGCTTTCTTT.

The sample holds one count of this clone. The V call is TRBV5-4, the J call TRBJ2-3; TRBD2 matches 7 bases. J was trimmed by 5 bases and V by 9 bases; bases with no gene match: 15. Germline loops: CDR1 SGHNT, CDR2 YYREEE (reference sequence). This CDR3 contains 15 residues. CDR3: CAIYYLAGGGDTQYF. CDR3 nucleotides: TGTGCCATCTATTATCTGGCAGGCGGGGGAGATACGCAGTATTTT.

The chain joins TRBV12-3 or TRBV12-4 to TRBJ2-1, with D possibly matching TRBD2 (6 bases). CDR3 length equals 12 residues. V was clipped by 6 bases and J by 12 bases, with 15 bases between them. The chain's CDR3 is CASSQTRRGQFF. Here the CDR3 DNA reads TGTGCCAGCAGCCAGACTAGGAGGGGGCAGTTCTTC.

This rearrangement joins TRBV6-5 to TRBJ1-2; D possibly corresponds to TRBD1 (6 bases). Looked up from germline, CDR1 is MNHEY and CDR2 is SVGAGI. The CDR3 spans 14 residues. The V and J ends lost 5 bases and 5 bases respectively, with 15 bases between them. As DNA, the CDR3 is TGTGCCAGCAGTCCCACAGGGCCGGGTTATGGCTACACCTTC. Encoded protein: CASSPTGPGYGYTF.

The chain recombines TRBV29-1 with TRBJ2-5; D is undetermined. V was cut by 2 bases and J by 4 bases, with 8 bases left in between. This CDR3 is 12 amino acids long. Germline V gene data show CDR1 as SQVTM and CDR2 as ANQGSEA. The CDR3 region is CSVEQAGETQYF. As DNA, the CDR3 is TGCAGCGTTGAACAGGCAGGAGAGACCCAGTACTTC. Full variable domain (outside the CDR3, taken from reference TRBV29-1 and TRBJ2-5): SAVISQKPSRDICQRGTSLTIQCQVDSQVTMMFWYRQQPGQSLTLIATANQGSEATYESGFVIDKFPISRPNLTFSTLTVSNMSPEDSSIYLCSVEQAGETQYFGPGTRLLVL.

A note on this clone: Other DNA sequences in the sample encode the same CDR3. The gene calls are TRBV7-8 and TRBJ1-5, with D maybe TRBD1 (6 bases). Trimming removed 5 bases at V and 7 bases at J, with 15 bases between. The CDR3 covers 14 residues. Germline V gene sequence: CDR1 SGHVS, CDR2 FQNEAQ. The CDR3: CASSNWGRGQPQHF. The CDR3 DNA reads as TGTGCCAGCAGCAATTGGGGGAGGGGGCAGCCCCAGCATTTT.

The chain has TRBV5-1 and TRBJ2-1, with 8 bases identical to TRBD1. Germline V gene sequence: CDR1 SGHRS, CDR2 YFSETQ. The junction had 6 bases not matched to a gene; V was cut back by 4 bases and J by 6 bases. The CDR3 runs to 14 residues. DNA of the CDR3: TGCGCCAGCAGCACCGGACAGGGTGGCAATGAGCAGTTCTTC. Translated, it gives CASSTGQGGNEQFF.

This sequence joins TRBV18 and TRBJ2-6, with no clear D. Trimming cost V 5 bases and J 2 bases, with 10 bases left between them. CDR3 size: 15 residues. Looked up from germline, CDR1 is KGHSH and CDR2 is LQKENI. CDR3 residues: CASSEPRAGANVLTF. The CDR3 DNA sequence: TGTGCCAGCTCAGAGCCCCGGGCTGGGGCCAACGTCCTGACTTTC.

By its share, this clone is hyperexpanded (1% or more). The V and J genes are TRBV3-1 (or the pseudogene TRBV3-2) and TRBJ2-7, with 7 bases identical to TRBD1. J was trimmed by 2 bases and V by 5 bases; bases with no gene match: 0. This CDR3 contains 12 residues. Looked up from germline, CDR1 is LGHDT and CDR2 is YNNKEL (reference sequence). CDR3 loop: CASSGQAYEQYF. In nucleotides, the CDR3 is TGTGCCAGCAGCGGACAGGCCTACGAGCAGTACTTC.

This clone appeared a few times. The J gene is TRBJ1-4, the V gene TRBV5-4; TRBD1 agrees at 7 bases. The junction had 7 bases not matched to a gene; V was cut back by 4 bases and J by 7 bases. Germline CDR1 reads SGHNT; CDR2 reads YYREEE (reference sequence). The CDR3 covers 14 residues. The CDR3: CASSARQGGEKLFF. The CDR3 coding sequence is TGTGCCAGCAGCGCCCGACAGGGCGGTGAAAAACTGTTTTTT.

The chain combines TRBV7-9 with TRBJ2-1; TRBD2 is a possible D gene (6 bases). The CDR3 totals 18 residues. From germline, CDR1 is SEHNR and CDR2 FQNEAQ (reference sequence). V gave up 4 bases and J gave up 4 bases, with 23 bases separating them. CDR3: CASSSSLRAGIVYNEQFF. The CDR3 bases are TGTGCCAGCAGCTCGAGCCTCCGGGCGGGAATCGTATACAATGAGCAGTTCTTC.

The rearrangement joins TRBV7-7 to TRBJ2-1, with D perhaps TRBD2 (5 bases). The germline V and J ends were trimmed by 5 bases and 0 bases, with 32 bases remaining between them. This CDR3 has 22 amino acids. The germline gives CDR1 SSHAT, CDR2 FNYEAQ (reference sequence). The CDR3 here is CASSRGDFRGKKTTGSYNEQFF. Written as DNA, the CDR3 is TGTGCCAGCAGCCGGGGTGATTTTCGCGGAAAGAAAACTACCGGCTCCTACAATGAGCAGTTCTTC.

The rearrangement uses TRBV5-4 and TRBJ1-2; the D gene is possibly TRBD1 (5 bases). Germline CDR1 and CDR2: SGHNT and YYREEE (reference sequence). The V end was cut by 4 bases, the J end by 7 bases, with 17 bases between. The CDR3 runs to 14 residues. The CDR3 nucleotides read TGTGCCAGCAGCCCCGATGTTTCGACAGTTGGCTACACCTTC. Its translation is CASSPDVSTVGYTF.

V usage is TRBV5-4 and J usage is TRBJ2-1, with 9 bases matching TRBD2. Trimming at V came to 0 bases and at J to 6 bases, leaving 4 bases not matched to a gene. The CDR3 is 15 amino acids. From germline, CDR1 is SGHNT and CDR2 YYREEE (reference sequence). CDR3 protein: CASSLAAGGRNEQFF. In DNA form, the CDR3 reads TGTGCCAGCAGCTTGGCGGCGGGAGGGCGCAATGAGCAGTTCTTC.

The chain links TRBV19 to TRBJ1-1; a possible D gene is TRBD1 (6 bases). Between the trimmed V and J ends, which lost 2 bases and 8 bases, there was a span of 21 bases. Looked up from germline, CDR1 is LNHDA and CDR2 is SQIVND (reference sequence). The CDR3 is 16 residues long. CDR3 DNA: TGTGCCAGTAGTATACCCCCCGGGGGGGGGCGCCTAGAAGCTTTCTTT. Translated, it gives CASSIPPGGGRLEAFF.

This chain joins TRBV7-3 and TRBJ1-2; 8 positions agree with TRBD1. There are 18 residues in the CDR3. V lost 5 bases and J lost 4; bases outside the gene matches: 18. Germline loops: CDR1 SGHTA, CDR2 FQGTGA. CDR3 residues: CASSNHPLDRDFVYGYTF. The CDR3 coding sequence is TGTGCCAGCAGCAACCATCCTCTGGACAGGGACTTTGTCTATGGCTACACCTTC.

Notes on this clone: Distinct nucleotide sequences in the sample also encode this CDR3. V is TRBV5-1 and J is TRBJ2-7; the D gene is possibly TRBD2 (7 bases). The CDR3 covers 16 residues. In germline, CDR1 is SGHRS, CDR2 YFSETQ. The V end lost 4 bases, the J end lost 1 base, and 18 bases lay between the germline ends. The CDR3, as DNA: TGCGCCAGCAGCCTTCCCGGGGGCGGGGGATCCTACGAGCAGTACTTC. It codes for CASSLPGGGGSYEQYF.